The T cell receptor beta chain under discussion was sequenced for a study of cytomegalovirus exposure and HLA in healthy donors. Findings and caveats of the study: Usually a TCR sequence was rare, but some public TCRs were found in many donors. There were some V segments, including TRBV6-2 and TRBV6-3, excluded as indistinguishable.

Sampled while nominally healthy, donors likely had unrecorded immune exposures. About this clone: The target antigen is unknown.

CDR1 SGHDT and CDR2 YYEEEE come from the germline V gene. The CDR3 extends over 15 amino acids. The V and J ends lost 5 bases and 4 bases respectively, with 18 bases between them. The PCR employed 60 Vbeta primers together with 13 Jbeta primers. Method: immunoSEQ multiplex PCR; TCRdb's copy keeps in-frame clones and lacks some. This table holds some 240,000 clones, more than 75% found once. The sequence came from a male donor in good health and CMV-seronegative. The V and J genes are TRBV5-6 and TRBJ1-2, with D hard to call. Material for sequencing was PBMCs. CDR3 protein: CASSNWEDVGYGYTF. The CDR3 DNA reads TGTGCCAGCAGTAACTGGGAGGACGTGGGCTATGGCTACACCTTC.